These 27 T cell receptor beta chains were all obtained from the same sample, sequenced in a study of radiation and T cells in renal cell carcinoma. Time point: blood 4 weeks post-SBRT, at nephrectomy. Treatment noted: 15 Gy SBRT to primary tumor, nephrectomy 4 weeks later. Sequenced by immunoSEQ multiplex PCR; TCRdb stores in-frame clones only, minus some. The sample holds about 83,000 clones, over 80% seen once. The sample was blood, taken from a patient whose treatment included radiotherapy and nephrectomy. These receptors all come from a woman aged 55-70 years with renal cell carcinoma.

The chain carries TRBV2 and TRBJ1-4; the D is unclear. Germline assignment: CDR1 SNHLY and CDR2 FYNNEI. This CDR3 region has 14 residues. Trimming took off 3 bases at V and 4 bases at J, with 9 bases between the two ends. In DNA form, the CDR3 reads TGTGCCAGCAGTGAGATACGGAGTAATGAAAAACTGTTTTTT. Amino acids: CASSEIRSNEKLFF.

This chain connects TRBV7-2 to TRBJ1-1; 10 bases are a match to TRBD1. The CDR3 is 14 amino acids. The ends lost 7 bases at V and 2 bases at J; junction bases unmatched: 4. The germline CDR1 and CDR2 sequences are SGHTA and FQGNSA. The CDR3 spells CASIRQGANTEAFF. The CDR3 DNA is TGTGCCAGCATCAGACAGGGGGCTAACACTGAAGCTTTCTTT.

This chain's CDR3 is CASSYARSGWMNTEAFF. The CDR3 DNA reads as TGTGCCAGCAGCTATGCGCGGTCAGGGTGGATGAACACTGAAGCTTTCTTT. The chain combines TRBV5-4 with TRBJ1-1; D is possibly TRBD1 (5 bases). Trimming removed 3 bases at V and 0 bases at J, with 18 bases between. Germline V gene lookup returns CDR1 SGHNT and CDR2 YYREEE (reference sequence). CDR3 size: 17 residues. The full variable domain, with the rest looked up from reference TRBV5-4 and TRBJ1-1, is ETGVTQSPTHLIKTRGQQVTLRCSSQSGHNTVSWYQQALGQGPQFIFQYYREEENGRGNFPPRFSGLQFPNYSSELNVNALELDDSALYLCASSYARSGWMNTEAFFGQGTRLTVV.

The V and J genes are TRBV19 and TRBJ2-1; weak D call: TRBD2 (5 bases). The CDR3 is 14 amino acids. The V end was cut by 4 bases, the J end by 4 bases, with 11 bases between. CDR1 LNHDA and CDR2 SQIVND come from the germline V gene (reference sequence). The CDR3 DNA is TGTGCCAGTAGTAGGGTAGCGAAATACAATGAGCAGTTCTTC. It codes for CASSRVAKYNEQFF.

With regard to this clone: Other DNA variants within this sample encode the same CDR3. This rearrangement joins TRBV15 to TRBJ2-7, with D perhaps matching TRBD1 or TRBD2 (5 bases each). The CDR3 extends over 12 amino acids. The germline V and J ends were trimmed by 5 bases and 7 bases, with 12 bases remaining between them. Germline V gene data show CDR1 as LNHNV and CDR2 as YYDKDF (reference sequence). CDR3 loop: CATSEPGREQYF. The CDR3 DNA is TGTGCCACCAGCGAGCCGGGACGAGAGCAGTACTTC.

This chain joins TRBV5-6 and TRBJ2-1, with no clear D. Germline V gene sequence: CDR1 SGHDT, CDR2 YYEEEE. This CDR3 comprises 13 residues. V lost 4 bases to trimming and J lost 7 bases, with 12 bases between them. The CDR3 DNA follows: TGTGCCAGCAGCGGGGAAAACAGTAATGAGCAGTTCTTC. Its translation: CASSGENSNEQFF.

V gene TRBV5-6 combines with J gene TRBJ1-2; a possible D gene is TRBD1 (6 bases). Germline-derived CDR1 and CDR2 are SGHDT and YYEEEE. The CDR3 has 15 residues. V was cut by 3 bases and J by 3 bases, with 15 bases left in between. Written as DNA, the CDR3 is TGTGCCAGCAGCTCGATGTGGGGGCCCCACTATGGCTACACCTTC. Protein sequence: CASSSMWGPHYGYTF.

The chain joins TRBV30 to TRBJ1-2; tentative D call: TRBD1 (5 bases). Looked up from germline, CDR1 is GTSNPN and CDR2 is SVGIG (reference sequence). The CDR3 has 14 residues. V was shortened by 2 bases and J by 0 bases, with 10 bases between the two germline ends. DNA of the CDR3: TGTGCCTGGAGTCGACAGTCCTCTAACTATGGCTACACCTTC. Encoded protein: CAWSRQSSNYGYTF.

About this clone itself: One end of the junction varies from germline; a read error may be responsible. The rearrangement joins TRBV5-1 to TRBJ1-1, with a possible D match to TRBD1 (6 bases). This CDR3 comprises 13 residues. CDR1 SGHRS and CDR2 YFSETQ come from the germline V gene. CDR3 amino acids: CASSLRGGTEAFF. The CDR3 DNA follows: TGTGCCAGCAGCCTCAGGGGCGGCACTGAAGCTTTCTTT.

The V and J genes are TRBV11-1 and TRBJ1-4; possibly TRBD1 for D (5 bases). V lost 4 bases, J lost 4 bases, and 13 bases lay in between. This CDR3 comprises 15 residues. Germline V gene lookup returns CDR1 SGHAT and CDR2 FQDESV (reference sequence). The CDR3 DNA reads TGTGCCAGCAGCTCCTTTGGGACTTATAATGAAAAACTGTTTTTT. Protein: CASSSFGTYNEKLFF. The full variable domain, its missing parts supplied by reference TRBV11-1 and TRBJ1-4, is EAEVAQSPRYKITEKSQAVAFWCDPISGHATLYWYRQILGQGPELLVQFQDESVVDDSQLPKDRFSAERLKGVDSTLKIQPAELGDSAMYLCASSSFGTYNEKLFFGSGTQLSVL.

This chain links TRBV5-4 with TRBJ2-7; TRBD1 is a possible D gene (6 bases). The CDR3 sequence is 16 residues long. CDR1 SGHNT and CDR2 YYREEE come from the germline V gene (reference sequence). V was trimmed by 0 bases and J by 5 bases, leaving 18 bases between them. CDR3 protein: CASSLGGRGSQDEQYF. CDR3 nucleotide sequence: TGTGCCAGCAGCTTGGGGGGCAGGGGTTCTCAAGACGAGCAGTACTTC.

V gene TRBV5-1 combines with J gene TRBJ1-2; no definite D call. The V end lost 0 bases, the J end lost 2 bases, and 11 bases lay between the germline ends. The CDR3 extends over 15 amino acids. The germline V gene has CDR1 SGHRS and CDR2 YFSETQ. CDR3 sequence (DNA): TGCGCCAGCAGCTTGGAGGGCAGGACCAACTATGGCTACACCTTC. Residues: CASSLEGRTNYGYTF.

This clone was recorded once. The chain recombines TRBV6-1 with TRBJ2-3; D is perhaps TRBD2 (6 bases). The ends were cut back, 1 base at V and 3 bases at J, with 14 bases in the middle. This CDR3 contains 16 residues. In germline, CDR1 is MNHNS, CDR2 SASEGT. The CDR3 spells CASSEGRAPGTDTQYF. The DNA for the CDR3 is TGTGCCAGCAGTGAAGGGAGGGCCCCCGGTACAGATACGCAGTATTTT.

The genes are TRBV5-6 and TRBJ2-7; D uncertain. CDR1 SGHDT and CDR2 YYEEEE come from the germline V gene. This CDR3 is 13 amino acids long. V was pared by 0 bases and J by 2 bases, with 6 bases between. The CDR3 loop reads CASSLDSAYEQYF. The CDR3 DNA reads TGTGCCAGCAGCTTGGATTCGGCCTACGAGCAGTACTTC.

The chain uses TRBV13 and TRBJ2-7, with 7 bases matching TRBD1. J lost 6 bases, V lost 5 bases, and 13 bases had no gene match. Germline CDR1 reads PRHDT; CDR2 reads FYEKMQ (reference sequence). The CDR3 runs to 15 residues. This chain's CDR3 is CASSPRAGGSLEQYF. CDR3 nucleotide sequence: TGTGCCAGCAGCCCCCGGGCAGGGGGATCCCTCGAGCAGTACTTC.

The CDR3, as DNA: TGTGCCAGTAGTATGGGAGATACGCAGTATTTT. Translating it yields CASSMGDTQYF. J is TRBJ2-3 and V is TRBV19, with D hard to call. Trimming pared 3 bases from V and 5 bases from J, leaving 3 bases between. Germline CDR1 is LNHDA and CDR2 is SQIVND (reference sequence). The CDR3 covers 11 residues.

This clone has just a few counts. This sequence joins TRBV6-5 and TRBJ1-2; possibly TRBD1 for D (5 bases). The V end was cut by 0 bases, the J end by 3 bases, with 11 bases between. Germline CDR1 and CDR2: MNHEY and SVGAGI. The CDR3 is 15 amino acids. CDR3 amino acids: CASSYSPSGDYGYTF. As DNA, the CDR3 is TGTGCCAGCAGTTACTCCCCCTCGGGGGACTATGGCTACACCTTC.

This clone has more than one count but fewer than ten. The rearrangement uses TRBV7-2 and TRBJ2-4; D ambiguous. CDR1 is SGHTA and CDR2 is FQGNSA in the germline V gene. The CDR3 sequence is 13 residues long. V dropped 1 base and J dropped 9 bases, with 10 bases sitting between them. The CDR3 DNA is TGTGCCAGCAGCTTAGAAGGAAGACGCATTCAGTACTTC. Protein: CASSLEGRRIQYF.

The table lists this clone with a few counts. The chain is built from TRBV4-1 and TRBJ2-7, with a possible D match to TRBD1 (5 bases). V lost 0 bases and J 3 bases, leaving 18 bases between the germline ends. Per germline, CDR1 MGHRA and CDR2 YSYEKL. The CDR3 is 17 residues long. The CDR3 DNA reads TGCGCCAGCAGCCAAGAAGTGGTAGGGGCCGGCTACTACGAGCAGTACTTC. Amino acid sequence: CASSQEVVGAGYYEQYF.

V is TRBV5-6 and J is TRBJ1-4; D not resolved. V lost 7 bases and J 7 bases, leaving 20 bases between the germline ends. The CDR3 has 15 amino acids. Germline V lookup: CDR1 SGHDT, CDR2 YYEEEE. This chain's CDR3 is CASAERTMMGEKLFF. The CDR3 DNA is TGTGCCAGCGCGGAGCGGACGATGATGGGTGAAAAACTGTTTTTT.

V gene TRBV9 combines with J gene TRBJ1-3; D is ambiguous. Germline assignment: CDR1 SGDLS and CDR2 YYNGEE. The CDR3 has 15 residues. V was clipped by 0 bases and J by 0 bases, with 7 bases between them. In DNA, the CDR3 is TGTGCCAGCAGCGTAGGGCATGTCTCTGGAAACACCATATATTTT. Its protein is CASSVGHVSGNTIYF.

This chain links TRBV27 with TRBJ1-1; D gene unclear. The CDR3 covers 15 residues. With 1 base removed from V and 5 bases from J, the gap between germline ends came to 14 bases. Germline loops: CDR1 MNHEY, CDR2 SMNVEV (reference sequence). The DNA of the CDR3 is TGTGCCAGCAGTTTATGGGAGGCGGGTGGGACTGAAGCTTTCTTT. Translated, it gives CASSLWEAGGTEAFF.

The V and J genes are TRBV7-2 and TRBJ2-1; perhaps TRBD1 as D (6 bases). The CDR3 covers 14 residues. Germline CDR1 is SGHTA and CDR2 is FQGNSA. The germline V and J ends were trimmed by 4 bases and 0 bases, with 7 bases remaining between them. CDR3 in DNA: TGTGCCAGCAGCTCGGACAGCTCCTACAATGAGCAGTTCTTC. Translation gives CASSSDSSYNEQFF. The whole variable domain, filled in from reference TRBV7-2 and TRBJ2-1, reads GAGVSQSPSNKVTEKGKDVELRCDPISGHTALYWYRQSLGQGLEFLIYFQGNSAPDKSGLPSDRFSAERTGGSVSTLTIQRTQQEDSAVYLCASSSDSSYNEQFFGPGTRLTVL.

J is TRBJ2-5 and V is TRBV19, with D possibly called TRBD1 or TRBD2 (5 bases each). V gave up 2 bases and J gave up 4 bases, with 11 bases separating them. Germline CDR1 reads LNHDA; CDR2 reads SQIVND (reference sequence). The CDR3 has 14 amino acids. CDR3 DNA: TGTGCCAGTAGTATATTGGGGGACGGAGAGACCCAGTACTTC. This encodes CASSILGDGETQYF.

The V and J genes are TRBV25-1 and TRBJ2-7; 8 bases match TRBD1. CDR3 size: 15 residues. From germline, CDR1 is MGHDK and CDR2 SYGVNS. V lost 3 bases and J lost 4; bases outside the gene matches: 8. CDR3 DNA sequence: TGTGCCAGCAGTGAGACGACAGGGGTAAGGTACGAGCAGTACTTC. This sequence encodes CASSETTGVRYEQYF.

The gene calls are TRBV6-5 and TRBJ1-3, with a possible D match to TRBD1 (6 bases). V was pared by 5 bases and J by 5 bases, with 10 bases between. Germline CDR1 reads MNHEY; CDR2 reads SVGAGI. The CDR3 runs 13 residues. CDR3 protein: CASSRDTRNTIYF. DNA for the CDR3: TGTGCCAGCAGTCGGGACACCCGAAACACCATATATTTT.

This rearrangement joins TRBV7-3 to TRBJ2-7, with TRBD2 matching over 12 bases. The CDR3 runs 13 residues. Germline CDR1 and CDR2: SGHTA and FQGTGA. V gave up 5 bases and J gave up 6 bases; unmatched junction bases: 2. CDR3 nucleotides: TGTGCCAGCAGCCAGACTAGCGGGAGCGAGCAGTACTTC. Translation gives CASSQTSGSEQYF.